Listed below are T cell receptor beta chains from one sample, sequenced in a study of T cells in Graves' hyperthyroidism and ophthalmopathy. TCRdb re-analysed the multiplex PCR reads in MiXCR, keeping a single row per CDR3 protein. The sample lists fewer than 900,000 distinct CDR3 sequences, about 15% occurring once. Sequenced: blood. The receptors come from a man younger than 35 with Graves' hyperthyroidism. The CDR3 runs from the conserved cysteine through the conserved F or W.

cdr3_length v_call cdr3_aa
15 TRBV29-1 CSVDGHSGQAYEQYF
14 TRBV18 CASSPAGADTEAFF
13 TRBV29-1 CSAIFVTGLIYTF
16 TRBV20-1 CSARVLAGGPADTQYF
14 TRBV12-5 CASGHGRATDTQYF
13 TRBV10-3 CAITLDWNTEAFF
18 TRBV7-3 CASSLRGSGQGGYNEQFF
15 TRBV5-1 CASSLVSGGPFEQFF
16 TRBV19 CASSGGADRNRYEQYF
17 TRBV6-1 CASSEGGDGYSNQPQHF
14 TRBV29-1 CSGAGQVGSYEQYF
14 TRBV20-1 CSAREGLATGEQFF
14 TRBV24-1 CATSDPDRAYEQYF
16 TRBV2 CASSGGLEGFGETQYF
13 TRBV2 CASSADQAYEQYF
15 TRBV27 CASSPTGGAGDEQYF
14 TRBV7-2 CASSGLAGTNEQFF
15 TRBV12-3/TRBV12-4 CASSPELASTDTQYF
14 TRBV11-3 CASSLDGLSIEQYF
15 TRBV27 CASSLGLAGVNEQFF
14 TRBV7-2 CASSLPGTSTTQYF
17 TRBV28 CASSSLEGEPPYNEQFF
16 TRBV11-2 CASSFLHRGRDTEAFF
14 TRBV20-1 CSVSAGLAGDEQFF
12 TRBV3-1 CASSLGYSPLHF
16 TRBV28 CASSTPGTGGAGTQYF
14 TRBV6-2/TRBV6-3 CASSYSRRANEQFF
15 TRBV5-6 CASSPWGALYNEQFF
11 TRBV11-3 CASRDRGELFF